Shown below are 15 T cell receptor beta chains from a single sample sequenced in a study of metastatic and nonmetastatic thyroid tumors. TCRdb re-processed the PCR reads through MiXCR. Here the sample spans approximately 15,000 clones, approximately 23% being singletons. No patient had received any treatment before thyroid surgery. Sample: tumor tissue. All receptors come from a female donor with papillary thyroid cancer or a benign thyroid nodule (not recorded which). Some clones in this sample may be carry-over from other donors' samples.

This chain joins TRBV6-2 or TRBV6-3 and TRBJ2-7; either TRBD1 or TRBD2 may fit D (6 bases each). Deletions cut 2 bases from V and 6 bases from J, with 11 bases between. Germline CDR1 reads MNHEY; CDR2 reads SVGEGT. The CDR3 covers 13 residues. CDR3 DNA sequence: TGTGCCAGCAGTTACGGAGGGGGTGTCGAGCAGTACTTC. It codes for CASSYGGGVEQYF.

In its sample, this clone ranks as medium-sized. This chain uses TRBV2 with TRBJ1-2; 7 nucleotides agree with TRBD1. The CDR3 loop spans 14 amino acids. V dropped 7 bases and J dropped 2; count of bases not matched to a gene: 7. Germline V lookup: CDR1 SNHLY, CDR2 FYNNEI. The CDR3 nucleotides read TGTGCCAGCAATCGACAGGGCCCCAACTATGGCTACACCTTC. The encoded protein is CASNRQGPNYGYTF.

The chain combines TRBV6-1 with TRBJ1-5; D perhaps matches TRBD1 (6 bases). Germline values: CDR1 MNHNS, CDR2 SASEGT. There are 16 residues in the CDR3. V was clipped by 6 bases and J by 6 bases, with 21 bases between them. CDR3 sequence (DNA): TGTGCCAGCAGGACTTCACCGGGACATGTCTTTCAGCCCCAGCATTTT. This translates into CASRTSPGHVFQPQHF.

The CDR3 bases are TGTGCCAGCAGTGAAGAGCCGGGACCCTACGAGCAGTACTTC. This translates into CASSEEPGPYEQYF. This rearrangement joins TRBV6-1 to TRBJ2-7; D may correspond to TRBD1 or TRBD2 (5 bases each). Germline CDR1 is MNHNS and CDR2 is SASEGT. V lost 1 base and J 2 bases, leaving 9 bases between the germline ends. This CDR3 has 14 residues.

Only a few counts were recorded for this clone. DNA for the CDR3: TGTGCCAGCAGTGAGCGTGACCAATTTTATGGCTACACCTTC. Amino acids: CASSERDQFYGYTF. The J gene is TRBJ1-2, the V gene TRBV6-1; D gene ambiguous. V was trimmed by 3 bases and J by 5 bases, leaving 13 bases between them. Germline lookup yields CDR1 MNHNS and CDR2 SASEGT. The CDR3 runs 14 residues.

By share, this clone ranks as medium-sized. The chain combines TRBV12-3 or TRBV12-4 with TRBJ2-3, with a tentative D call TRBD2 (6 bases). The CDR3 has 16 amino acids. The V end lost 2 bases, the J end lost 2 bases, and 14 bases lay between the germline ends. The CDR3 DNA reads TGTGCCAGCAGTTTATCCAGCGGGCATTCCACAGATACGCAGTATTTT. This gives the protein CASSLSSGHSTDTQYF.

This chain links TRBV20-1 with TRBJ1-2, with D tentatively TRBD1 (5 bases). The germline gives CDR1 DFQATT, CDR2 SNEGSKA (reference sequence). The ends were cut back, 4 bases at V and 1 base at J, with 19 bases in the middle. The CDR3 length is 16 residues. DNA for the CDR3: TGCAGTGCTAACATCCAGAACCCAGGGTATAACTATGGCTACACCTTC. The encoded protein is CSANIQNPGYNYGYTF.

This clone was counted only a few times. The chain links TRBV11-2 to TRBJ2-3; TRBD2 might be the D (6 bases). The germline V gene has CDR1 SGHAT and CDR2 FQNNGV. V was trimmed by 2 bases and J by 4 bases, leaving 13 bases between them. This CDR3 spans 15 amino acids. The CDR3 loop is CASSLISSDPDTQYF. Written as DNA, the CDR3 is TGTGCCAGCAGCTTAATATCTAGCGATCCAGATACGCAGTATTTT.

This clone has only one observation. A much larger clone differs by one base, so this may be a read error. The V and J genes are TRBV5-1 and TRBJ1-2; unclear D gene. The germline V gene has CDR1 SGHRS and CDR2 YFSETQ. The CDR3 contains 14 residues. The germline V and J ends were trimmed by 4 bases and 6 bases, with 16 bases remaining between them. CDR3 sequence reads: CASSTTLSGDGYTF. The CDR3 region has the DNA TGCGCCAGCAGCACGACACTCTCTGGGGATGGCTACACCTTC.

This clone turned up a few times. CDR3 nucleotide sequence: TGTGCCAGCAGCTCCCTACGGGGCTCCTACAATGAGCAGTTCTTC. Translated, it gives CASSSLRGSYNEQFF. V and J are TRBV11-2 and TRBJ2-1; D may be TRBD2 (5 bases). The germline CDR1 and CDR2 sequences are SGHAT and FQNNGV. Deletions cut 4 bases from V and 0 bases from J, with 10 bases between. The length of the CDR3 is 15 residues.

The chain uses TRBV13 and TRBJ2-5; 8 bases map to TRBD2. The length of the CDR3 is 17 residues. V lost 3 bases, J lost 5 bases, and 14 bases stayed unmatched. The germline V gene encodes CDR1 PRHDT and CDR2 FYEKMQ (reference sequence). CDR3 in amino acids: CASSFLTAGGRWETQYF. The CDR3 DNA follows: TGTGCCAGCAGCTTCCTGACGGCGGGAGGCCGGTGGGAGACCCAGTACTTC. Filled out from reference TRBV13 and TRBJ2-5, the complete variable domain reads AAGVIQSPRHLIKEKRETATLKCYPIPRHDTVYWYQQGPGQDPQFLISFYEKMQSDKGSIPDRFSAQQFSDYHSELNMSSLELGDSALYFCASSFLTAGGRWETQYFGPGTRLLVL.

This clone was observed a few times. The chain uses TRBV15 and TRBJ1-6, with D perhaps TRBD1 (5 bases). With 3 bases removed from V and 7 bases from J, the gap between germline ends came to 13 bases. The CDR3 spans 15 residues. Germline assignment: CDR1 LNHNV and CDR2 YYDKDF (reference sequence). CDR3: CATSSRERGNSPLHF. The CDR3 bases are TGTGCCACCAGCAGCCGGGAAAGGGGCAATTCACCCCTCCACTTT.

This clone came up many times. V usage is TRBV27 and J usage is TRBJ1-1; perhaps TRBD1 as D (6 bases). This CDR3 is built from 13 residues. The ends were cut back, 5 bases at V and 4 bases at J, with 11 bases in the middle. The germline gives CDR1 MNHEY, CDR2 SMNVEV (reference sequence). The CDR3 reads CASSISGATEAFF. CDR3 nucleotide sequence: TGTGCCAGCAGTATCTCAGGGGCCACTGAAGCTTTCTTT.

At least ten counts were recorded for this clone. V usage is TRBV6-1 and J usage is TRBJ2-3, with 9 bases aligning to TRBD1. Germline V lookup: CDR1 MNHNS, CDR2 SASEGT. Trimming took 1 base from V and 4 from J; bases not matched to a gene: 3. This CDR3 is built from 15 residues. The CDR3 nucleotides read TGTGCCAGCAGTGAAGGAACAGGGGGCTCAGATACGCAGTATTTT. Translating it yields CASSEGTGGSDTQYF.

V is TRBV5-5 and J is TRBJ2-7; D is uncertain. Between the trimmed V and J ends, which lost 0 bases and 0 bases, there was a span of 10 bases. The CDR3 loop spans 15 amino acids. Germline CDR1 is SGHKS and CDR2 is YYEKEE (reference sequence). CDR3 bases: TGTGCCAGCAGCTTGGAGGCGGCCCTCTCCTACGAGCAGTACTTC. Residues: CASSLEAALSYEQYF.